This is a list of T cell receptor beta chains from one sample in a study of T cell responses to AZD1222 COVID-19 vaccine. The table came from immunoSEQ multiplex PCR; TCRdb's copy has only in-frame clones and leaves some out. The sample lists over 95,000 clones; approximately 87% were seen once. The sample in question was peripheral blood, obtained on day 0 of AZD1222 vaccination. Receptor source: an adult in good health. CDR3s include the opening cysteine and the closing phenylalanine or tryptophan. A D gene is named only where the DNA matches it firmly. The size field is filled for only some rows; it gives once, few, many or a size class.

j_call d_call v_call clone_size cdr3_aa cdr3_nt
TRBJ2-7 NA TRBV4-2 NA CASSQSRVTYEQYF TGTGCCAGCAGCCAAAGCAGGGTAACCTACGAGCAGTACTTC
TRBJ1-5 NA TRBV7-9 NA CASSPRSEEDSNQPQHF TGTGCCAGCAGCCCACGAAGCGAGGAGGATAGCAATCAGCCCCAGCATTTT
TRBJ2-3 TRBD1 TRBV28 NA CASSGDRGTDTQYF TGTGCCAGCAGCGGGGACAGGGGGACAGATACGCAGTATTTT
TRBJ2-1 TRBD2 TRBV3-1/TRBV3-2 NA CASSQTSGINEQFF TGTGCCAGCAGCCAGACTAGCGGGATAAATGAGCAGTTCTTC
TRBJ1-4 NA TRBV18 NA CASSPAATNEKLFF TGTGCCAGCTCACCAGCCGCAACTAATGAAAAACTGTTTTTT
TRBJ2-5 TRBD2 TRBV7-2 NA CASSLGAGGGQETQYF TGTGCCAGCAGCTTAGGGGCGGGAGGGGGTCAAGAGACCCAGTACTTC
TRBJ2-3 TRBD2 TRBV18 NA CASSGTSGNTDTQYF TGTGCCAGCTCGGGGACTAGCGGTAACACAGATACGCAGTATTTT
TRBJ1-1 NA TRBV25-1 NA CASSEYVNTEAFF TGTGCCAGCAGTGAATATGTGAACACTGAAGCTTTCTTT
TRBJ2-3 NA TRBV7-2 NA CASSLVPSVRVADTQYF TGTGCCAGCAGCTTAGTCCCTAGCGTAAGGGTTGCAGATACGCAGTATTTT
TRBJ2-7 TRBD2 TRBV11-3 NA CASRPPRTSVYEQYF TGTGCCAGCAGGCCCCCACGTACTAGCGTCTACGAGCAGTACTTC
TRBJ2-5 NA TRBV30 NA CAWSRETQYF TGTGCCTGGAGTCGGGAGACCCAGTACTTC
TRBJ2-3 TRBD1 TRBV30 NA CAWSTPTGSTDTQYF TGTGCCTGGAGTACGCCGACAGGGAGCACAGATACGCAGTATTTT
TRBJ1-1 NA TRBV27 once CASSFSGITEAFF TGTGCCAGCAGTTTCTCGGGAATCACTGAAGCTTTCTTT
TRBJ1-1 NA TRBV29-1 NA CSVDTFLEAFF TGCAGCGTTGATACTTTCCTTGAAGCTTTCTTT
TRBJ1-1 NA TRBV3-1/TRBV3-2 NA CASSQWGRGVNTEAFF TGTGCCAGCAGCCAATGGGGTAGGGGGGTGAACACTGAAGCTTTCTTT
TRBJ2-7 TRBD1 TRBV28 NA CASRGGQGRYEQYF TGTGCCAGCAGGGGGGGACAGGGACGGTACGAGCAGTACTTC
TRBJ1-2 NA TRBV6-1 NA CASSEANSKFGYTF TGTGCCAGCAGTGAAGCGAACAGCAAATTTGGCTACACCTTC
TRBJ1-5 NA TRBV4-1 NA CASSQDDTVYQPQHF TGCGCCAGCAGCCAAGATGATACGGTTTATCAGCCCCAGCATTTT
TRBJ2-1 TRBD2 TRBV3-1/TRBV3-2 NA CASSQEDKREDPYNEQFF TGTGCCAGCAGCCAAGAAGATAAGCGGGAGGACCCCTACAATGAGCAGTTCTTC
TRBJ1-2 NA TRBV7-8 once CASSLAVGARWYGYTF TGTGCCAGCAGCTTAGCGGTCGGGGCACGTTGGTATGGCTACACCTTC
TRBJ2-1 TRBD2 TRBV19 NA CASSIGLADYNEQFF TGTGCCAGTAGTATAGGACTAGCGGACTACAATGAGCAGTTCTTC
TRBJ2-5 NA TRBV10-3 NA CAISESPQGRAETQYF TGTGCCATCAGTGAGTCCCCACAGGGGAGGGCAGAGACCCAGTACTTC
TRBJ1-1 NA TRBV27 once CASSPGQRDEAFF TGTGCCAGCAGCCCTGGACAGAGGGATGAAGCTTTCTTT
TRBJ2-7 TRBD2 TRBV9 NA CASSPGGGRVSYEQYF TGTGCCAGCAGCCCCGGGGGGGGACGGGTCTCCTACGAGCAGTACTTC
TRBJ1-2 NA TRBV16 NA CASSHTPTDNYGYTF TGTGCCAGCAGCCACACACCGACAGATAACTATGGCTACACCTTC
TRBJ2-7 TRBD2 TRBV27 NA CASSFLSSGRWYEQYF TGTGCCAGCAGTTTTTTGTCTAGCGGGAGATGGTACGAGCAGTACTTC
TRBJ1-1 TRBD1 TRBV27 NA CASSLGTGYGTEAFF TGTGCCAGCAGTTTAGGGACAGGGTACGGCACTGAAGCTTTCTTT
TRBJ2-5 TRBD1 TRBV15 NA CATSIGGTGPGRETQYF TGTGCCACCAGCATAGGTGGGACAGGGCCCGGTAGGGAGACCCAGTACTTC
TRBJ1-1 NA TRBV18 NA CASSPKEVGVSEAFF TGTGCCAGCTCACCAAAAGAGGTCGGGGTTTCTGAAGCTTTCTTT
TRBJ1-1 NA TRBV29-1 NA CSFKMNTEAFF TGCAGCTTCAAAATGAACACTGAAGCTTTCTTT
TRBJ2-1 NA TRBV4-1 NA CASKRERASSYNEQFF TGCGCCAGCAAGAGAGAGCGGGCAAGCTCCTACAATGAGCAGTTCTTC
TRBJ1-1 NA TRBV4-1 NA CASSHVLRRSKNTEAFF TGCGCCAGCAGCCACGTCCTTAGACGGAGCAAGAACACTGAAGCTTTCTTT
TRBJ1-2 NA TRBV29-1 NA CSVDARAAGSYGYTF TGCAGCGTTGACGCGAGGGCGGCGGGAAGCTATGGCTACACCTTC
TRBJ1-5 NA TRBV4-2 NA CASSQEDLRASNQPQHF TGTGCCAGCAGCCAAGAGGATCTACGGGCTAGCAATCAGCCCCAGCATTTT
TRBJ1-1 NA TRBV7-3 NA CASSLSSTSTEAFF TGTGCCAGCAGCTTAAGTTCAACAAGCACTGAAGCTTTCTTT
TRBJ1-1 NA TRBV5-1 NA CASSLQSANTEAFF TGCGCCAGCAGCTTGCAGTCAGCGAACACTGAAGCTTTCTTT
TRBJ2-1 NA TRBV5-1 NA CASSSGLIEQFF TGCGCCAGCAGCTCAGGGTTGATTGAGCAGTTCTTC
TRBJ2-7 NA TRBV4-1 NA CASSQDYRTEPSSQYF TGCGCCAGCAGCCAAGATTACCGGACAGAACCCTCTTCTCAGTACTTC
TRBJ1-1 TRBD1 TRBV11-2 NA CASSSSGGLFAEAFF TGTGCCAGCAGCTCCTCAGGGGGCCTATTCGCAGAAGCTTTCTTT
TRBJ2-1 TRBD2 TRBV2 NA CASSQQASGSYGNEQFF TGTGCCAGCAGCCAGCAGGCTAGCGGGAGTTATGGCAATGAGCAGTTCTTC
TRBJ2-7 TRBD1 TRBV11-2 NA CASSFARTGSYEQYF TGTGCCAGCAGCTTCGCCCGGACAGGTTCCTACGAGCAGTACTTC
TRBJ1-1 NA TRBV28 NA CASSERTDPRSMNTEAFF TGTGCCAGCAGTGAGAGGACAGACCCGAGAAGTATGAACACTGAAGCTTTCTTT
TRBJ1-3 NA TRBV27 NA CASSLYGQYSVGSGNTIYF TGTGCCAGCAGTTTATACGGCCAATACAGCGTCGGGTCTGGAAACACCATATATTTT
TRBJ2-7 TRBD2 TRBV3-1/TRBV3-2 NA CASSQETAGGVRPYEQYF TGTGCCAGCAGCCAAGAGACGGCGGGAGGAGTGCGCCCCTACGAGCAGTACTTC
TRBJ1-6 NA TRBV28 NA CASNDRIRSYNSPLHF TGTGCCAGCAACGACAGGATTCGCTCCTATAATTCACCCCTCCACTTT
TRBJ2-5 NA TRBV6-1 NA CASSEVGETQYF TGTGCCAGCAGTGAAGTCGGAGAGACCCAGTACTTC
TRBJ2-3 NA TRBV6-5 NA CASEGSSNTQYF TGTGCCAGTGAGGGATCTAGCAATACGCAGTATTTT
TRBJ1-2 NA TRBV7-3 NA CASSLTAGAGYTF TGTGCCAGCAGCTTAACAGCAGGGGCTGGCTACACCTTC
TRBJ2-5 NA TRBV5-1 NA CASSVGHVDSETQYF TGCGCCAGCAGCGTGGGACACGTCGATTCAGAGACCCAGTACTTC
TRBJ2-7 TRBD1 TRBV6-2/TRBV6-3 NA CASSYGVDRGYVNEQYF TGTGCCAGCAGTTACGGCGTAGACAGGGGGTATGTGAACGAGCAGTACTTC
TRBJ1-2 NA TRBV6-6 NA CASSYSRTEANYGYTF TGTGCCAGCAGTTACTCCCGGACAGAAGCTAACTATGGCTACACCTTC
TRBJ2-7 NA TRBV5-1 once CASSLFLSYEQYF TGCGCCAGCAGCTTGTTCCTGTCCTACGAGCAGTACTTC
TRBJ2-7 NA TRBV19 NA CASSMNSGSYEQYF TGTGCCAGTAGTATGAATTCAGGCTCCTACGAGCAGTACTTC
TRBJ1-3 NA TRBV30 once CAWTISGNTIYF TGTGCCTGGACGATCTCTGGAAACACCATATATTTT
TRBJ2-1 TRBD2 TRBV3-1/TRBV3-2 NA CASSQASGKTNEQFF TGTGCCAGCAGCCAAGCCAGCGGGAAGACCAATGAGCAGTTCTTC
TRBJ1-6 NA TRBV5-1 NA CASSYRDPTNSPLHF TGCGCCAGCAGCTACCGGGACCCCACTAATTCACCCCTCCACTTT
TRBJ2-7 NA TRBV18 NA CASSPLSGAGEEQYF TGTGCCAGCTCACCACTAAGTGGGGCAGGGGAAGAGCAGTACTTC